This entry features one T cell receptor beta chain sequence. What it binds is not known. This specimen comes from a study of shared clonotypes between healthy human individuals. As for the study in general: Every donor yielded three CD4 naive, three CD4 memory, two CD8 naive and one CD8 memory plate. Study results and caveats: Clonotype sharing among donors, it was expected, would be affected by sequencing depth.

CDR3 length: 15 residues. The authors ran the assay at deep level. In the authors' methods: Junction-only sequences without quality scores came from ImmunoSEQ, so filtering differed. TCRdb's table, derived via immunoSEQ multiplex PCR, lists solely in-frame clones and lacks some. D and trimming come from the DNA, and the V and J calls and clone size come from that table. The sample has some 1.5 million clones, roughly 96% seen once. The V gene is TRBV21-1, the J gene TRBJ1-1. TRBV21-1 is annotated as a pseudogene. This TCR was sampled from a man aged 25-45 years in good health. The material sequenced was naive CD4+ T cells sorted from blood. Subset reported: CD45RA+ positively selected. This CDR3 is CASSKAVREGTEAFF. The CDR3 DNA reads TGTGCCAGCAGCAAAGCGGTCAGGGAGGGCACTGAAGCTTTCTTT.